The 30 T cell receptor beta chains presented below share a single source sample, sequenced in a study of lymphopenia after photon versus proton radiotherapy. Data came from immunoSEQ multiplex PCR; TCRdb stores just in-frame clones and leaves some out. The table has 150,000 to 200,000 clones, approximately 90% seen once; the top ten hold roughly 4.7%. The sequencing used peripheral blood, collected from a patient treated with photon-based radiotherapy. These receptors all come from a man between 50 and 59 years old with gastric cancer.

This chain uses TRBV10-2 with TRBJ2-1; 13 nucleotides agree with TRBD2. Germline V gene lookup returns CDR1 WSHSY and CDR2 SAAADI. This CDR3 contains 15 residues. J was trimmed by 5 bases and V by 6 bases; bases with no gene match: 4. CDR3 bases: TGCGCCAGCAGACTAGCGGGAGGGAGACACAATGAGCAGTTCTTC. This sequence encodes CASRLAGGRHNEQFF.

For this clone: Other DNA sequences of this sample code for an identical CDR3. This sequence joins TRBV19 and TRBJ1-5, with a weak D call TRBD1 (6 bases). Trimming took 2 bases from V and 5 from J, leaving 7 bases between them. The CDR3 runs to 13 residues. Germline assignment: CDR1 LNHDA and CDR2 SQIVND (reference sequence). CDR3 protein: CASSISGDQPQHF. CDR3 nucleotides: TGTGCCAGTAGTATATCAGGGGATCAGCCCCAGCATTTT. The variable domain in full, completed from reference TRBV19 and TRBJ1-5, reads DGGITQSPKYLFRKEGQNVTLSCEQNLNHDAMYWYRQDPGQGLRLIYYSQIVNDFQKGDIAEGYSVSREKKESFPLTVTSAQKNPTAFYLCASSISGDQPQHFGDGTRLSIL.

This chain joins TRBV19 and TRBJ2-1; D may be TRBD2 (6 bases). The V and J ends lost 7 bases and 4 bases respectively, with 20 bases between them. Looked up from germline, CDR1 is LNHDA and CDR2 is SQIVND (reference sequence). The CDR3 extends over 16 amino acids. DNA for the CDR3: TGTGCCAGTAACCCGACGGCGGGGAACAGATACAATGAGCAGTTCTTC. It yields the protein CASNPTAGNRYNEQFF.

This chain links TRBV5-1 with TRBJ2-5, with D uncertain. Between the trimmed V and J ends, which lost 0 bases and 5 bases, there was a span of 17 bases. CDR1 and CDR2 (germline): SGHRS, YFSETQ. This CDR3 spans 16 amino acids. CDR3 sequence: CASSLAGGRQAETQYF. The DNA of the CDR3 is TGCGCCAGCAGCTTGGCAGGTGGCAGACAAGCGGAGACCCAGTACTTC.

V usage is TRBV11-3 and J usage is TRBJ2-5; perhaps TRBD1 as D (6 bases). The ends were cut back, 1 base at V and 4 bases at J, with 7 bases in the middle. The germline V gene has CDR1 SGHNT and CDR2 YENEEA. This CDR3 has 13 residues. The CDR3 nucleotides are TGTGCCAGCAGCTTAGGGACAGCAGAGACCCAGTACTTC. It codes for CASSLGTAETQYF.

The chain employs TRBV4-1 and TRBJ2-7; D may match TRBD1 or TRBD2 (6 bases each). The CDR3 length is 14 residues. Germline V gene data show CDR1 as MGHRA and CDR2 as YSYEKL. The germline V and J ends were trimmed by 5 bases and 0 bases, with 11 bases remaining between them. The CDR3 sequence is CASSRGADSYEQYF. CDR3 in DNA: TGCGCCAGCAGCAGGGGGGCAGACTCCTACGAGCAGTACTTC.

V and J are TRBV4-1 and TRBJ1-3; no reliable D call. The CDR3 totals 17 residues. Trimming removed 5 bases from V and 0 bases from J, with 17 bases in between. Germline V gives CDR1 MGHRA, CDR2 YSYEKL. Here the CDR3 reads CASSSYFQDSSGNTIYF. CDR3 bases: TGCGCCAGCAGCTCCTACTTCCAGGATTCCTCTGGAAACACCATATATTTT.

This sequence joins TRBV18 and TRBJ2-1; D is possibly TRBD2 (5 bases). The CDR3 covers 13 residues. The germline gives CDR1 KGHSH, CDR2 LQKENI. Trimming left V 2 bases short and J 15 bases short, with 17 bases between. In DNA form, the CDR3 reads TGTGCCAGCTCACCAATCTTGGGAGAGGTCTGGTTCTTC. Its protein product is CASSPILGEVWFF.

In nucleotides, the CDR3 is TGCGCCAGCAGCCAAGGAAGGGAAATGGATGAAGCTTTCTTT. The encoded protein is CASSQGREMDEAFF. The rearrangement uses TRBV4-3 and TRBJ1-1; D is ambiguous. Trimming shortened V by 1 base and J by 7 bases, and 13 bases separated the two germline ends. The germline V gene encodes CDR1 LGHNA and CDR2 YSLEER. CDR3 length equals 14 residues.

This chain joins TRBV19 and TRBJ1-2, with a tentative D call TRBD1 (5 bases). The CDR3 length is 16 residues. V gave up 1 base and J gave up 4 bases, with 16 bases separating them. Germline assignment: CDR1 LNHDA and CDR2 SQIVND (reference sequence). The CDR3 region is CASSIGGAAGSYGYTF. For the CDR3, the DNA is TGTGCCAGTAGTATAGGTGGGGCAGCCGGGTCCTATGGCTACACCTTC.

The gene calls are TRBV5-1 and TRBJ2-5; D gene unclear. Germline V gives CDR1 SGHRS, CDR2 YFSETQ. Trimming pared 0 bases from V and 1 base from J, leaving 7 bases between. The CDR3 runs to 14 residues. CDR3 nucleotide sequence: TGCGCCAGCAGCTTGGCGCACAGCCAAGAGACCCAGTACTTC. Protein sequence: CASSLAHSQETQYF.

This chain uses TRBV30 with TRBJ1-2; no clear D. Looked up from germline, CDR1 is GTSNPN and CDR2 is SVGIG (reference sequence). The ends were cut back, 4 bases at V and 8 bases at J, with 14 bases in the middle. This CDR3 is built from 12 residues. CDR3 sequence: CAWTLSRRGYTF. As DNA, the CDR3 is TGTGCCTGGACCCTCTCCCGCCGCGGCTACACCTTC.

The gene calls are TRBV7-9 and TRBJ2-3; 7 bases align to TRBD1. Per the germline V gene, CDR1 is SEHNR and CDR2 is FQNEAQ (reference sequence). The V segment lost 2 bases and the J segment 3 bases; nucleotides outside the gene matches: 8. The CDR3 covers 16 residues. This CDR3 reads CASSLPQGVRTDTQYF. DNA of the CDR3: TGTGCCAGCAGCTTACCGCAGGGGGTCCGAACAGATACGCAGTATTTT.

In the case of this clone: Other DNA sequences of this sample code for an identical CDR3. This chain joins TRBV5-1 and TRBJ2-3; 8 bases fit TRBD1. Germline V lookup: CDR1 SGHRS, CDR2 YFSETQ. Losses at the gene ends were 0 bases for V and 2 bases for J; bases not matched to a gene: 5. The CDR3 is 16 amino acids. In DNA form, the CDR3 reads TGCGCCAGCAGCTTGGTCGGACAGGGTGCCACAGATACGCAGTATTTT. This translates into CASSLVGQGATDTQYF.

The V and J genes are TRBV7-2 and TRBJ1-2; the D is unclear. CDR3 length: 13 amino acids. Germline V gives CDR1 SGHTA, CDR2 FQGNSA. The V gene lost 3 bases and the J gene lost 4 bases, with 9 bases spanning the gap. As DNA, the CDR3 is TGTGCCAGCAGCTTGTTACAGATCTATGGCTACACCTTC. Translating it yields CASSLLQIYGYTF.

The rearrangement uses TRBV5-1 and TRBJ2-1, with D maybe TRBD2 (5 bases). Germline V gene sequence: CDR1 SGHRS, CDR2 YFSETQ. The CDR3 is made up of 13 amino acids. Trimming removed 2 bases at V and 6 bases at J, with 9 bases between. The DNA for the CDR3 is TGCGCCAGCAGCTTCCCGGGATCCAATGAGCAGTTCTTC. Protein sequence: CASSFPGSNEQFF. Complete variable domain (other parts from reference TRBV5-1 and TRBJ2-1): KAGVTQTPRYLIKTRGQQVTLSCSPISGHRSVSWYQQTPGQGLQFLFEYFSETQRNKGNFPGRFSGRQFSNSRSEMNVSTLELGDSALYLCASSFPGSNEQFFGPGTRLTVL.

The CDR3: CAWSLTGGGNTIYF. CDR3 nucleotides: TGTGCCTGGAGCCTGACAGGAGGTGGAAACACCATATATTTT. This chain uses TRBV30 with TRBJ1-3; a possible D gene is TRBD1 (6 bases). The CDR3 contains 14 residues. Germline-derived CDR1 and CDR2 are GTSNPN and SVGIG (reference sequence). With 3 bases removed from V and 3 bases from J, the gap between germline ends came to 12 bases.

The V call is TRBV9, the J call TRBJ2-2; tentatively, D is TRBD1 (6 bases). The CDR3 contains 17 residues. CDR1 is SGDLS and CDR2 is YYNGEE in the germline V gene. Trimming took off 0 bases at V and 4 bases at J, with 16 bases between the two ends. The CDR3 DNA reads TGTGCCAGCAGCGTAGGGTTGGGGGCGCAGGGCACCGGGGAGCTGTTTTTT. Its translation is CASSVGLGAQGTGELFF.

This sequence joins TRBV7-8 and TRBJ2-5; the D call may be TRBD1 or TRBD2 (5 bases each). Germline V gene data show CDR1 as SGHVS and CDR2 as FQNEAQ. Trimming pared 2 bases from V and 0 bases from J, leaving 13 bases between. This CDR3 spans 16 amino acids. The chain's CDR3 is CASSLSGGTYQETQYF. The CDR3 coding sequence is TGTGCCAGCAGCTTATCGGGTGGGACCTACCAAGAGACCCAGTACTTC. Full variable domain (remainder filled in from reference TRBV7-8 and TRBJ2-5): GAGVSQSPRYKVAKRGQDVALRCDPISGHVSLFWYQQALGQGPEFLTYFQNEAQLDKSGLPSDRFFAERPEGSVSTLKIQRTQQEDSAVYLCASSLSGGTYQETQYFGPGTRLLVL.

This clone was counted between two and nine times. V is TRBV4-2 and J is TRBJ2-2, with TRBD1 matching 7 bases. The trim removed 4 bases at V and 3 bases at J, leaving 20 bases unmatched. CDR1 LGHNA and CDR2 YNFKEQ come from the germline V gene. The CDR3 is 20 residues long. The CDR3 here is CASSLRSGTVNIRDTGELFF. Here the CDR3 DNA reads TGTGCCAGCAGCCTACGCTCCGGGACAGTCAACATACGGGACACCGGGGAGCTGTTTTTT.

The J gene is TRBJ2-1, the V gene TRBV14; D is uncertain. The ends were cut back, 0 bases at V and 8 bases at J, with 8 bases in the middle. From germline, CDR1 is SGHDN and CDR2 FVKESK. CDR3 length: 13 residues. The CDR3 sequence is CASSQDPAHEQFF. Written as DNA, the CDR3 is TGTGCCAGCAGCCAAGATCCCGCGCATGAGCAGTTCTTC. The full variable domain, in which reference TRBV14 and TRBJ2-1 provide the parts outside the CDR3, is EAGVTQFPSHSVIEKGQTVTLRCDPISGHDNLYWYRRVMGKEIKFLLHFVKESKQDESGMPNNRFLAERTGGTYSTLKVQPAELEDSGVYFCASSQDPAHEQFFGPGTRLTVL.

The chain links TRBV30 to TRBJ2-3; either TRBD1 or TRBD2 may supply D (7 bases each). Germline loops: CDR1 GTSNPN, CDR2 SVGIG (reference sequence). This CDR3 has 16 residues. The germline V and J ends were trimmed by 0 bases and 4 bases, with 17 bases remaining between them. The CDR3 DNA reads TGTGCCTGGAGTGTAGGGGGGAGGGGGCTCCCAGATACGCAGTATTTT. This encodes CAWSVGGRGLPDTQYF.

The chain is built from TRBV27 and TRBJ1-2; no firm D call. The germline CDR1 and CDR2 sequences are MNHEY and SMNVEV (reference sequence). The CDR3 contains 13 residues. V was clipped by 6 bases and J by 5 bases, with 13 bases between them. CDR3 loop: CASRGSLEYGYTF. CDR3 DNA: TGTGCCAGCAGAGGCTCTTTGGAGTATGGCTACACCTTC.

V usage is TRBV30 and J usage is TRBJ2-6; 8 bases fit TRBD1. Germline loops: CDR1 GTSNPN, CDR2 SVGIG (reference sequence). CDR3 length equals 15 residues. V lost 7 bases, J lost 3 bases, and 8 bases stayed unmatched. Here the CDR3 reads CASMTGAGGANVLTF. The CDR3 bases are TGTGCCTCGATGACAGGGGCGGGTGGGGCCAACGTCCTGACTTTC.

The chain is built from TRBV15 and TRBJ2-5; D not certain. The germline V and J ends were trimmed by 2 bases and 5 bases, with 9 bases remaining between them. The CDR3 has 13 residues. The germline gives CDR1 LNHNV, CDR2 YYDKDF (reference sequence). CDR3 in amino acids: CATSRTSRETQYF. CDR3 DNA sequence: TGTGCCACCAGCAGAACCTCCAGGGAGACCCAGTACTTC.

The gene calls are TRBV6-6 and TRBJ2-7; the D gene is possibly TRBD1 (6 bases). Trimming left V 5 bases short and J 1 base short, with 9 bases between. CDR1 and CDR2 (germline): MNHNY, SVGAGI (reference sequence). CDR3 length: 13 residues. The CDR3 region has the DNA TGTGCCAGCAGTCTCGACAGGTCCTACGAGCAGTACTTC. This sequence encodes CASSLDRSYEQYF.

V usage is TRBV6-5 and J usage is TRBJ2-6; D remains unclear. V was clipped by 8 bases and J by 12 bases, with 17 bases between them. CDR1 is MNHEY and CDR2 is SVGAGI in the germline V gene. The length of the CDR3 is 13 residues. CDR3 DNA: TGTGCCAGCTTGGAACCGGGTTCTGGCGTCCTGACTTTC. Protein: CASLEPGSGVLTF.

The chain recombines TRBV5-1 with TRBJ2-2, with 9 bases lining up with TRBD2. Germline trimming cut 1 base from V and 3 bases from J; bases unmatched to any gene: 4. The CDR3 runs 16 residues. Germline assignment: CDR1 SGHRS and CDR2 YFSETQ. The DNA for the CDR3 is TGCGCCAGCAGCTTGATAGCGGGAGTGGACACCGGGGAGCTGTTTTTT. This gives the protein CASSLIAGVDTGELFF.

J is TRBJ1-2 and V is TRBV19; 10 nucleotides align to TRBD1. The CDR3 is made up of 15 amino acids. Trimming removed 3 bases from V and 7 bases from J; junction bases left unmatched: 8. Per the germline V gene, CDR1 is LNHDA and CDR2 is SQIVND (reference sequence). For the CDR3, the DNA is TGTGCCAGTAGTATTTCCGACAGGGGGCTTCGTGGCTACACCTTC. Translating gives CASSISDRGLRGYTF. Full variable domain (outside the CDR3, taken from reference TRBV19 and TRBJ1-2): DGGITQSPKYLFRKEGQNVTLSCEQNLNHDAMYWYRQDPGQGLRLIYYSQIVNDFQKGDIAEGYSVSREKKESFPLTVTSAQKNPTAFYLCASSISDRGLRGYTFGSGTRLTVV.

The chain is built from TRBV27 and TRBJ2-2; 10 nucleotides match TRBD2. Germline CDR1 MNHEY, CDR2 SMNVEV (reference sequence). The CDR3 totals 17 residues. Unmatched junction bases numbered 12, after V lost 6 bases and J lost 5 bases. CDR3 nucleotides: TGTGCCAGCAGCCCGGGAGCGGGAGGGCCTGGTACCGGGGAGCTGTTTTTT. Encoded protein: CASSPGAGGPGTGELFF.